This T cell receptor (beta chain) was profiled in a study of OX40 agonist ivuxolimab in advanced cancers. Losses at the gene ends were 2 bases for V and 4 bases for J; bases not matched to a gene: 3. The CDR3 has 14 residues. Germline values: CDR1 SGDLS, CDR2 YYNGEE. Profiling relied on immunoSEQ multiplex PCR, and the TCRdb table lists in-frame clones only, not all of them. This table has under 70,000 clones, 90% to 95% appearing once. Source: CD4+ or CD8+ T cells sorted from blood, taken in a trial of the OX40 agonist ivuxolimab. The V gene is TRBV9, the J gene TRBJ1-5; 7 bases fit TRBD1. The clonotype comes from an adult with an advanced solid tumor such as melanoma, head and neck, liver or kidney cancer. CDR3 coding DNA: TGTGCCAGCAGCGTGGGGGGACAGAATCAGCCCCAGCATTTT. Its translation: CASSVGGQNQPQHF.